The 26 T cell receptor beta chains below come from one sample, sequenced in a study of blood T cell repertoires in COVID-19. Profiled with immunoSEQ multiplex PCR; TCRdb holds only in-frame clones, not every one. This sample has about 210,000 clones, with over 75% found just once. The sample consisted of PBMCs or T cells enriched from blood (not recorded which). These receptors came from a man under 40 in a cohort exposed to, infected with or recovered from COVID-19 (not recorded which).

The chain links TRBV24-1 to TRBJ1-5; D might be TRBD1 (5 bases). The germline V gene has CDR1 KGHDR and CDR2 SFDVKD. The CDR3 is made up of 15 amino acids. The V end lost 4 bases, the J end lost 6 bases, and 15 bases lay between the germline ends. CDR3 sequence (DNA): TGTGCCACCAGTGACCGCGGGACGGCCGGTCAGCCCCAGCATTTT. It codes for CATSDRGTAGQPQHF.

The chain combines TRBV6-5 with TRBJ2-5; D is perhaps TRBD1 (6 bases). Germline CDR1 reads MNHEY; CDR2 reads SVGAGI. V gave up 6 bases and J gave up 7 bases, with 18 bases separating them. The CDR3 totals 14 residues. CDR3 sequence: CASSPQAGAGTQYF. CDR3 nucleotide sequence: TGTGCCAGCAGCCCCCAGGCAGGGGCAGGGACCCAGTACTTC.

This clone was picked up one time. The chain links TRBV5-4 to TRBJ1-4; 8 positions agree with TRBD1. The germline CDR1 and CDR2 sequences are SGHNT and YYREEE (reference sequence). V lost 2 bases and J lost 3; bases outside the gene matches: 0. There are 14 residues in the CDR3. The CDR3 DNA is TGTGCCAGCAGCTTACAGGGGGCTAATGAAAAACTGTTTTTT. This translates into CASSLQGANEKLFF.

This clone was seen a single time. The rearrangement joins TRBV24-1 to TRBJ2-2; 7 bases are a match to TRBD1. The CDR3 has 16 residues. J lost 4 bases, V lost 3 bases, and 7 bases had no gene match. Germline V gene sequence: CDR1 KGHDR, CDR2 SFDVKD. CDR3 DNA: TGTGCCACCAGTGATCCTCTTAACAGGGGCACCGGGGAGCTGTTTTTT. This sequence encodes CATSDPLNRGTGELFF.

CDR3 sequence: CASSYTARGSEQFF. For the CDR3, the DNA is TGTGCCAGCAGTTACACCGCCCGGGGTAGTGAGCAGTTCTTC. V usage is TRBV6-2 or TRBV6-3 and J usage is TRBJ2-1; TRBD2 might be the D (5 bases). This CDR3 has 14 amino acids. The germline V gene encodes CDR1 MNHEY and CDR2 SVGEGT. Deletions cut 2 bases from V and 9 bases from J, with 14 bases between.

This clone was seen repeatedly, ten times or more. The chain uses TRBV5-5 and TRBJ1-1; 7 nucleotides agree with TRBD1. CDR3 length: 14 residues. Germline trimming cut 2 bases from V and 4 bases from J; bases unmatched to any gene: 5. Germline V gene data show CDR1 as SGHKS and CDR2 as YYEKEE (reference sequence). CDR3: CASSFSDRSTEAFF. DNA for the CDR3: TGTGCCAGCAGCTTCTCGGACAGGTCCACTGAAGCTTTCTTT.

The chain has TRBV29-1 and TRBJ2-7; TRBD1 matches 8 bases. CDR3 length: 12 amino acids. Trimming cost V 5 bases and J 5 bases; bases outside gene matches: 5. Germline V gene sequence: CDR1 SQVTM, CDR2 ANQGSEA. The CDR3 DNA is TGCAGCGTTTCTGGGACAGGAGACGAGCAGTACTTC. Translating it yields CSVSGTGDEQYF.

The chain combines TRBV10-3 with TRBJ2-3, with TRBD1 identical over 8 bases. Germline V gene data show CDR1 as ENHRY and CDR2 as SYGVKD. The CDR3 runs to 16 residues. The J segment lost 4 bases and the V segment lost 0 bases, leaving 6 bases of the junction unmatched. CDR3 sequence: CAISESAGGGPDTQYF. DNA of the CDR3: TGTGCCATCAGTGAGTCGGCAGGGGGCGGCCCAGATACGCAGTATTTT.

The genes are TRBV5-1 and TRBJ2-1, with 9 bases matching TRBD1. The CDR3 sequence is 15 residues long. J lost 6 bases, V lost 2 bases, and 6 bases had no gene match. From germline, CDR1 is SGHRS and CDR2 YFSETQ. The CDR3 coding sequence is TGCGCCAGCAGCTTTACCGGGACAGGGTTCAATGAGCAGTTCTTC. Translating it yields CASSFTGTGFNEQFF. Based on the CDR3 plus reference TRBV5-1 and TRBJ2-1, the full variable domain is KAGVTQTPRYLIKTRGQQVTLSCSPISGHRSVSWYQQTPGQGLQFLFEYFSETQRNKGNFPGRFSGRQFSNSRSEMNVSTLELGDSALYLCASSFTGTGFNEQFFGPGTRLTVL.

This chain joins TRBV20-1 and TRBJ2-5; the match to TRBD2 covers 8 bases. CDR1 and CDR2 (germline): DFQATT, SNEGSKA (reference sequence). The V gene end was trimmed by 3 bases and the J gene end by 4 bases; junction bases not matched to a gene: 4. The CDR3 is 13 residues long. CDR3 in amino acids: CSASWLAGETQYF. For the CDR3, the DNA is TGCAGTGCTAGTTGGCTAGCGGGAGAGACCCAGTACTTC.

This clone appeared a single time. The chain has TRBV11-2 and TRBJ1-1; D is possibly TRBD1 (5 bases). Per the germline V gene, CDR1 is SGHAT and CDR2 is FQNNGV. The CDR3 runs to 15 residues. V lost 6 bases and J 3 bases, leaving 17 bases between the germline ends. CDR3 coding DNA: TGTGCCAGCAGTAAAGGGGCAGGGTTCGACACTGAAGCTTTCTTT. Its translation is CASSKGAGFDTEAFF.

There are a few counts of this clone. The chain uses TRBV7-3 and TRBJ1-2; a possible D gene is TRBD1 (5 bases). V lost 0 bases and J 0 bases, leaving 11 bases between the germline ends. The CDR3 consists of 16 residues. Germline V CDR1 and CDR2: SGHTA, FQGTGA. The CDR3 region is CASSLTRDSSNYGYTF. As DNA, the CDR3 is TGTGCCAGCAGCTTAACGCGAGACAGTTCTAACTATGGCTACACCTTC.

In DNA, the CDR3 is TGTGCCAGCAGCGTATGGGGCCCGCTCGATGAGCAGTTCTTC. This translates into CASSVWGPLDEQFF. The chain joins TRBV9 to TRBJ2-1, with D perhaps TRBD1 (5 bases). The germline V gene has CDR1 SGDLS and CDR2 YYNGEE. The CDR3 loop spans 14 amino acids. V was shortened by 1 base and J by 8 bases, with 13 bases between the two germline ends.

J is TRBJ1-1 and V is TRBV28, with D unclear. Looked up from germline, CDR1 is MDHEN and CDR2 is SYDVKM. Trimming took off 3 bases at V and 6 bases at J, with 14 bases between the two ends. The CDR3 runs to 14 residues. The CDR3 spells CASSLMGGRAEAFF. CDR3 DNA sequence: TGTGCCAGCAGTTTGATGGGAGGTAGGGCTGAAGCTTTCTTT.

The chain joins TRBV5-6 to TRBJ1-1; a weak D match, TRBD1 (6 bases). Trimming shortened V by 4 bases and J by 6 bases, and 13 bases separated the two germline ends. The germline V gene encodes CDR1 SGHDT and CDR2 YYEEEE. The CDR3 consists of 13 residues. CDR3 sequence reads: CASSQGFSSEAFF. CDR3 DNA: TGTGCCAGCAGCCAGGGGTTTAGTTCTGAAGCTTTCTTT.

V usage is TRBV19 and J usage is TRBJ1-5; D gene ambiguous. Germline loops: CDR1 LNHDA, CDR2 SQIVND (reference sequence). The CDR3 sequence is 13 residues long. Between the trimmed V and J ends, which lost 3 bases and 3 bases, there was a span of 6 bases. CDR3 region: CASSIQANQPQHF. In DNA form, the CDR3 reads TGTGCCAGTAGTATCCAGGCCAATCAGCCCCAGCATTTT.

J is TRBJ2-1 and V is TRBV27, with D unclear. This CDR3 comprises 15 residues. The ends were cut back, 3 bases at V and 4 bases at J, with 13 bases in the middle. Germline V lookup: CDR1 MNHEY, CDR2 SMNVEV (reference sequence). CDR3 DNA: TGTGCCAGCAGTTTCCGTGGCGGAATGTACAATGAGCAGTTCTTC. Translated, it gives CASSFRGGMYNEQFF.

The chain uses TRBV7-2 and TRBJ1-4; D possibly corresponds to TRBD1 (6 bases). Germline CDR1 and CDR2: SGHTA and FQGNSA. The CDR3 is made up of 16 amino acids. The ends were cut back, 1 base at V and 7 bases at J, with 16 bases in the middle. The CDR3 DNA follows: TGTGCCAGCAGCTTAGATTGGGGGCGTCGCGGTGAAAAACTGTTTTTT. Translated, it gives CASSLDWGRRGEKLFF.

The chain uses TRBV7-3 and TRBJ2-1; TRBD2 matches at 8 bases. CDR1 SGHTA and CDR2 FQGTGA come from the germline V gene. V dropped 5 bases and J dropped 2; count of bases not matched to a gene: 5. There are 15 residues in the CDR3. DNA of the CDR3: TGTGCCAGCAGCCTAAGCGGGAGTACCTACAATGAGCAGTTCTTC. It specifies CASSLSGSTYNEQFF.

The V and J genes are TRBV9 and TRBJ1-4, with 9 bases fitting TRBD1. Germline loops: CDR1 SGDLS, CDR2 YYNGEE. CDR3 length: 14 amino acids. Germline trimming cut 6 bases from V and 5 bases from J; bases unmatched to any gene: 5. DNA of the CDR3: TGTGCCAGCACTCCTGGACAGGGGAATGAAAAACTGTTTTTT. It yields the protein CASTPGQGNEKLFF.

The genes are TRBV10-1 and TRBJ2-3, with TRBD1 matching over 8 bases. From germline, CDR1 is WNHNN and CDR2 SYGVQD (reference sequence). The V gene end was trimmed by 10 bases and the J gene end by 4 bases; junction bases not matched to a gene: 7. The CDR3 is made up of 13 amino acids. As DNA, the CDR3 is TGCGCCACCAGACAGGGGTCCGCAGATACGCAGTATTTT. Translation gives CATRQGSADTQYF.

This sequence joins TRBV29-1 and TRBJ1-2, with 7 bases identical to TRBD1. The CDR3 extends over 12 amino acids. Germline CDR1 is SQVTM and CDR2 is ANQGSEA. The V gene end was trimmed by 6 bases and the J gene end by 6 bases; junction bases not matched to a gene: 7. As DNA, the CDR3 is TGCAGCGTACAGGGGAAGGTGCATGGCTACACCTTC. Translated: CSVQGKVHGYTF. Complete variable domain (other parts from reference TRBV29-1 and TRBJ1-2): SAVISQKPSRDICQRGTSLTIQCQVDSQVTMMFWYRQQPGQSLTLIATANQGSEATYESGFVIDKFPISRPNLTFSTLTVSNMSPEDSSIYLCSVQGKVHGYTFGSGTRLTVV.

The chain's CDR3 is CASSTDGRSSYEQYF. As DNA, the CDR3 is TGTGCCAGTAGTACCGACGGAAGGAGCTCCTACGAGCAGTACTTC. This chain joins TRBV19 and TRBJ2-7, with D uncertain. V was clipped by 4 bases and J by 0 bases, with 13 bases between them. Germline V gene sequence: CDR1 LNHDA, CDR2 SQIVND (reference sequence). This CDR3 comprises 15 residues. Using reference TRBV19 and TRBJ2-7 for the parts outside the CDR3, the full variable domain is DGGITQSPKYLFRKEGQNVTLSCEQNLNHDAMYWYRQDPGQGLRLIYYSQIVNDFQKGDIAEGYSVSREKKESFPLTVTSAQKNPTAFYLCASSTDGRSSYEQYFGPGTRLTVT.

The gene calls are TRBV28 and TRBJ2-7, with D maybe TRBD2 (6 bases). The germline gives CDR1 MDHEN, CDR2 SYDVKM. The CDR3 runs 16 residues. Trimming pared 6 bases from V and 1 base from J, leaving 19 bases between. In nucleotides, the CDR3 is TGTGCCAGCAGCCCGGTTGCCGGGAGATTTTCCTACGAGCAGTACTTC. Amino acids: CASSPVAGRFSYEQYF.

This chain joins TRBV18 and TRBJ2-3; 8 positions agree with TRBD2. Trimming at V came to 5 bases and at J to 0 bases, leaving 4 bases not matched to a gene. From germline, CDR1 is KGHSH and CDR2 LQKENI. The CDR3 is 15 residues long. The CDR3 loop reads CASSALAGSTDTQYF. The DNA of the CDR3 is TGTGCCAGCTCAGCCTTAGCGGGAAGCACAGATACGCAGTATTTT.

This chain connects TRBV27 to TRBJ2-1; 9 bases fit TRBD2. J was trimmed by 8 bases and V by 5 bases; bases with no gene match: 7. This CDR3 comprises 14 residues. The germline V gene has CDR1 MNHEY and CDR2 SMNVEV (reference sequence). The CDR3 DNA is TGTGCCAGCAGTGGACTAGCGAGGATCCATGAGCAGTTCTTC. Translating it yields CASSGLARIHEQFF.